Presented here are 4 T cell receptor beta chains from one specimen sequenced in a study of Tregs in tolerant kidney transplant recipients. Libraries were prepared by immunoSEQ multiplex PCR; TCRdb keeps only in-frame clonotypes and omits some of them. This sample has around 78,000 clones, with approximately 90% found just once. This specimen was Tregs from blood, taken before the transplant. These receptors were taken from a human donor who received a combined kidney and bone marrow transplant.

The chain employs TRBV7-9 and TRBJ2-7; D possibly corresponds to TRBD2 (6 bases). The germline CDR1 and CDR2 sequences are SEHNR and FQNEAQ (reference sequence). CDR3 length: 13 amino acids. Trimming took 5 bases from V and 4 from J, leaving 12 bases between them. The CDR3 sequence is CASSVGEAYEQYF. The CDR3 DNA is TGTGCCAGCAGCGTCGGGGAGGCGTACGAGCAGTACTTC. Full variable domain (rest looked up from reference TRBV7-9 and TRBJ2-7): DTGVSQNPRHKITKRGQNVTFRCDPISEHNRLYWYRQTLGQGPEFLTYFQNEAQLEKSRLLSDRFSAERPKGSFSTLEIQRTEQGDSAMYLCASSVGEAYEQYFGPGTRLTVT.

CDR3 residues: CASSSGQFSGYTF. In DNA form, the CDR3 reads TGTGCCAGCAGCTCCGGACAGTTCTCTGGCTACACCTTC. The V call is TRBV7-9, the J call TRBJ1-2, with D possibly matching TRBD1 (6 bases). The V and J ends lost 4 bases and 7 bases respectively, with 13 bases between them. Germline CDR1 is SEHNR and CDR2 is FQNEAQ (reference sequence). The CDR3 sequence is 13 residues long.

This clone was observed a single time. V and J are TRBV6-5 and TRBJ1-2; D call uncertain. The CDR3 is 12 residues long. V was pared by 6 bases and J by 4 bases, with 9 bases between. Germline CDR1 MNHEY, CDR2 SVGAGI. CDR3 nucleotide sequence: TGTGCCAGCAGCCCGGCGGGCTATGGCTACACCTTC. It yields the protein CASSPAGYGYTF.

This chain connects TRBV6-6 to TRBJ2-5; TRBD2 matches at 13 bases. The closer fit of TRBJ2-7 to the DNA end suggests the J call may be wrong. The CDR3 totals 15 residues. Germline loops: CDR1 MNHNY, CDR2 SVGAGI (reference sequence). The CDR3 loop is CASSYGLAGVDEQYF. In DNA form, the CDR3 reads TGTGCCAGCAGTTACGGACTAGCGGGGGTCGACGAGCAGTACTTC.